This T cell receptor beta chain was captured by sequencing in a study of identical twins. This clonotype has only a few counts. Its antigen is as yet unknown. The CDR3 is 16 residues long. V was trimmed by 5 bases and J by 6 bases, leaving 20 bases between them. Germline V gene data show CDR1 as SEHNR and CDR2 as FQNEAQ (reference sequence). From the 5' RACE reads, TCRdb called clonotypes with MiXCR, one entry per CDR3 protein. This table holds 200,000 or so distinct CDR3 sequences, 15% found once. General study points: Monozygotic twin pairs showed more out-of-frame TCR alpha sharing than models estimated. When twins shared out-of-frame alpha sequences, those sequences had excess low generation probability.

These sequences were also reported in another study, on T cells expressing NK-cell markers.

The TCR comes from a woman under 30 in good health. V is TRBV7-9 and J is TRBJ2-1; TRBD2 might be the D (6 bases). Sequenced input: CD8+ T cells sorted from blood. Here the CDR3 DNA reads TGTGCCAGCAGCCTTACCGGGACTGCAAACCCCAATGAGCAGTTCTTC. Amino acid sequence: CASSLTGTANPNEQFF.